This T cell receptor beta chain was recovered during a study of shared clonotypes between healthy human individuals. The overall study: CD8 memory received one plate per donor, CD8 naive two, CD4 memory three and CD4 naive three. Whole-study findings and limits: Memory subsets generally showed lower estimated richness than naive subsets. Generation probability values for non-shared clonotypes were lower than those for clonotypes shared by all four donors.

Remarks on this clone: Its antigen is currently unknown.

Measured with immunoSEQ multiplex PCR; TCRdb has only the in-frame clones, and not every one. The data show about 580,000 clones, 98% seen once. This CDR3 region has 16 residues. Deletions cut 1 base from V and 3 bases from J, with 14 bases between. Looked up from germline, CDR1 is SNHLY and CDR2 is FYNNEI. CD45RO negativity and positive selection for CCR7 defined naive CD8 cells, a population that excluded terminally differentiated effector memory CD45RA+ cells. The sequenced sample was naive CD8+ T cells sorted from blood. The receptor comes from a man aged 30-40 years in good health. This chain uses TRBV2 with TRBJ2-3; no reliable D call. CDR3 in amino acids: CASSEGVAERTDTQYF. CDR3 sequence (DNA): TGTGCCAGCAGTGAAGGTGTAGCAGAACGTACAGATACGCAGTATTTT. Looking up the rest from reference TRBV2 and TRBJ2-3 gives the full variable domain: EPEVTQTPSHQVTQMGQEVILRCVPISNHLYFYWYRQILGQKVEFLVSFYNNEISEKSEIFDDQFSVERPDGSNFTLKIRSTKLEDSAMYFCASSEGVAERTDTQYFGPGTRLTVL.